A selection of T cell receptor beta chains follows, all from one sample in a study of OX40 agonist ivuxolimab in advanced cancers. The assay was immunoSEQ multiplex PCR, and TCRdb's table has in-frame clones only and misses some. This table holds around 40,000 clones, about three quarters found once. The sequencing here drew on CD4+ or CD8+ T cells sorted from blood, taken in a trial of the OX40 agonist ivuxolimab. The origin of the receptors is an adult with an advanced solid tumor such as melanoma, head and neck, liver or kidney cancer. Both conserved end residues are trimmed from each CDR3. Each record gives: J gene, V gene, CDR3 length, clone size, CDR3 protein. For some rows the clone size is stated as once, few or many, or as a class when expanded; others skip it.

J: TRBJ1-2; V: TRBV4-1; length: 13; size: .; CDR3: ASSMDRGRSYGYT
J: TRBJ2-2; V: TRBV18; length: 13; size: .; CDR3: ASSPRQGETGELF
J: TRBJ2-1; V: TRBV5-1; length: 14; size: .; CDR3: ASSLEASGGASEQF
J: TRBJ1-1; V: TRBV28; length: 11; size: many; CDR3: ASSLRGNTEAF
J: TRBJ1-1; V: TRBV11-2; length: 12; size: few; CDR3: ASSLPGWNTEAF
J: TRBJ1-1; V: TRBV19; length: 11; size: few; CDR3: ASSEPQATEAF
J: TRBJ2-7; V: TRBV5-1; length: 13; size: .; CDR3: ASSRGQAPSYEQY
J: TRBJ2-1; V: TRBV6-6; length: 8; size: .; CDR3: ASSSDEQF
J: TRBJ1-1; V: TRBV29-1; length: 10; size: .; CDR3: SVDRGPTEAF
J: TRBJ2-7; V: TRBV4-3; length: 12; size: .; CDR3: ASSQESGRGEQY
J: TRBJ1-2; V: TRBV6-1; length: 12; size: .; CDR3: ASSVDRANYGYT
J: TRBJ1-1; V: TRBV6-1; length: 11; size: .; CDR3: ASRLEGITEAF
J: TRBJ2-5; V: TRBV25-1; length: 14; size: .; CDR3: ASSDIGLAGQETQY
J: TRBJ1-4; V: TRBV28; length: 11; size: .; CDR3: ASSLLQGEKLF
J: TRBJ2-3; V: TRBV5-1; length: 15; size: .; CDR3: ASSLGGGRGLGDTQY
J: TRBJ2-4; V: TRBV4-2; length: 10; size: .; CDR3: ASSQGGGIQY
J: TRBJ1-2; V: TRBV6-1; length: 11; size: once; CDR3: ASPSLRGYGYT
J: TRBJ2-2; V: TRBV5-6; length: 14; size: .; CDR3: ASSYIAGGNTGELF
J: TRBJ2-7; V: TRBV9; length: 12; size: medium-sized; CDR3: ASSVLAGGGEQY
J: TRBJ1-6; V: TRBV6-1; length: 14; size: .; CDR3: ASSEAFTPVSLVLH
J: TRBJ2-1; V: TRBV18; length: 12; size: .; CDR3: ASSHMTGDNEQF
J: TRBJ1-6; V: TRBV5-4; length: 13; size: few; CDR3: ASRQDGGLNSPLH
J: TRBJ2-1; V: TRBV5-1; length: 13; size: .; CDR3: ASSLASGGADEQF
J: TRBJ1-2; V: TRBV2; length: 9; size: once; CDR3: ASSVKDGYT
J: TRBJ1-1; V: TRBV4-1; length: 17; size: .; CDR3: ASSHPTDFLGTANTEAF
J: TRBJ2-2; V: TRBV6-5; length: 11; size: .; CDR3: ASSPRGAGELF
J: TRBJ1-2; V: TRBV6-1; length: 12; size: .; CDR3: ASRAGTANYGYT
J: TRBJ2-7; V: TRBV6-1; length: 12; size: .; CDR3: ASSEAGFSYEQY
J: TRBJ2-3; V: TRBV13; length: 15; size: .; CDR3: ASSATSGESITDTQY
J: TRBJ2-5; V: TRBV9; length: 14; size: once; CDR3: ASSGPSGGAGGTQY
J: TRBJ1-4; V: TRBV5-1; length: 14; size: .; CDR3: ASSGGQGPTNEKLF
J: TRBJ2-2; V: TRBV9; length: 13; size: few; CDR3: ASSPRGRDTGELF
J: TRBJ1-2; V: TRBV9; length: 14; size: .; CDR3: ASSAEDRGPNYGYT
J: TRBJ1-1; V: TRBV30; length: 12; size: .; CDR3: AWSGAIAATEAF
J: TRBJ2-1; V: TRBV6-5; length: 11; size: .; CDR3: ASSPGQNNEQF
J: TRBJ1-6; V: TRBV6-5; length: 14; size: .; CDR3: ASSFPPGLINSPLH